This entry describes one T cell receptor (beta chain). The data belong to a study of blood T cell repertoires in COVID-19. Across the whole study: Collection of acute and convalescent COVID-19 samples took place in the United States, Italy and Spain.

Authors' methods: Reference gene primer amplification gave nucleated cell count estimates. Profiled with immunoSEQ multiplex PCR; TCRdb holds only in-frame clones, not every one. The DNA was the basis for D and trimming; V, J and clone size are from that table. The data show some 290,000 clones, with around 90% seen just once and under 1.1% held by the top ten. This CDR3 is built from 12 residues. V dropped 2 bases and J dropped 10 bases, with 6 bases sitting between them. CDR1 and CDR2 (germline): MDHEN, SYDVKM. This chain links TRBV28 with TRBJ1-6; D is uncertain. Sequences were obtained from peripheral blood. This receptor was taken from a woman in her thirties or forties with COVID-19, enrolled during active disease. The CDR3 loop is CASSLMESPLHF. The CDR3 DNA is TGTGCCAGCAGTTTAATGGAGTCACCCCTCCACTTT.